These 31 T cell receptor beta chains were sequenced from one sample in a study of T cells in Graves' hyperthyroidism and ophthalmopathy. The source material, RNA transcripts, was used to amplify TCR beta CDR3 regions. The HTBI primer set served for first-round RT-PCR of the TCR CDR3. MiXCR, applied by TCRdb to the multiplex PCR reads, yields one record per CDR3 protein. Of hundreds of thousands of distinct CDR3 sequences in the sample, around a sixth are singletons; the top ten hold over 15%. The sequencing sample was made of blood. The receptors were sampled from a woman aged 50 to 65 with Graves' hyperthyroidism that later progressed to Graves' ophthalmopathy.

The chain joins TRBV7-6 to TRBJ2-2; 8 bases align to TRBD1. V shed 2 bases and J 1 base; nucleotides not matched to a gene: 9. Germline V gene data show CDR1 as SGHVS and CDR2 as FNYEAQ. The CDR3 length is 18 residues. CDR3 coding DNA: TGTGCCAGCAGCTTAAGGCGGGCAGGGGGCGAGAACACCGGGGAGCTGTTTTTT. Translation gives CASSLRRAGGENTGELFF.

The chain employs TRBV6-2 or TRBV6-3 and TRBJ1-6; D gene ambiguous. The CDR3 has 15 residues. Germline lookup yields CDR1 MNHEY and CDR2 SVGEGT. V gave up 0 bases and J gave up 8 bases, with 11 bases separating them. The CDR3 spells CASSYSRDTYSPLHF. The CDR3 region has the DNA TGTGCCAGCAGTTACTCGAGAGACACCTATTCACCCCTCCACTTT.

This clonotype was seen only a few times. The chain links TRBV12-3 or TRBV12-4 to TRBJ2-5; D might be TRBD1 or TRBD2, each matching 6 bases. Between the trimmed V and J ends, which lost 3 bases and 0 bases, there was a span of 17 bases. This CDR3 contains 17 residues. The CDR3 sequence is CASSFRSQGGYQETQYF. The CDR3 DNA follows: TGTGCCAGCAGTTTTCGCTCACAGGGAGGATACCAAGAGACCCAGTACTTC.

The chain couples TRBV13 to TRBJ2-5; D unresolved. Deletions cut 2 bases from V and 1 base from J, with 5 bases between. This CDR3 is built from 13 residues. Germline loops: CDR1 PRHDT, CDR2 FYEKMQ (reference sequence). CDR3 DNA sequence: TGTGCCAGCAGCTTATTTATCCAAGAGACCCAGTACTTC. It specifies CASSLFIQETQYF.

This clonotype was found many times. The chain combines TRBV7-9 with TRBJ2-3, with 10 bases lining up with TRBD2. Germline V gene data show CDR1 as SEHNR and CDR2 as FQNEAQ (reference sequence). The CDR3 length is 17 residues. V shed 5 bases and J 2 bases; nucleotides not matched to a gene: 10. The CDR3 bases are TGTGCCAGCAGCCCACCACTAGCGGGGAAATTCACAGATACGCAGTATTTT. It translates to CASSPPLAGKFTDTQYF. Variable domain in full (rest from reference TRBV7-9 and TRBJ2-3): DTGVSQNPRHKITKRGQNVTFRCDPISEHNRLYWYRQTLGQGPEFLTYFQNEAQLEKSRLLSDRFSAERPKGSFSTLEIQRTEQGDSAMYLCASSPPLAGKFTDTQYFGPGTRLTVL.

This clonotype was observed a handful of times. The genes are TRBV5-1 and TRBJ1-3; D ambiguous. The CDR3 consists of 16 residues. CDR1 and CDR2 (germline): SGHRS, YFSETQ. V was pared by 4 bases and J by 0 bases, with 14 bases between. CDR3 nucleotide sequence: TGCGCCAGCAGCCTTGACGGAGCCCACTCTGGAAACACCATATATTTT. Translating it yields CASSLDGAHSGNTIYF. Using reference TRBV5-1 and TRBJ1-3 for the parts outside the CDR3, the full variable domain is KAGVTQTPRYLIKTRGQQVTLSCSPISGHRSVSWYQQTPGQGLQFLFEYFSETQRNKGNFPGRFSGRQFSNSRSEMNVSTLELGDSALYLCASSLDGAHSGNTIYFGEGSWLTVV.

This chain links TRBV6-1 with TRBJ2-5; D may be TRBD2 (5 bases). Germline-derived CDR1 and CDR2 are MNHNS and SASEGT. V was clipped by 4 bases and J by 2 bases, with 17 bases between them. This CDR3 comprises 16 residues. Here the CDR3 reads CASSAPRIREQETQYF. The CDR3 nucleotides are TGTGCCAGCAGTGCCCCACGGATCCGGGAACAAGAGACCCAGTACTTC.

At least ten counts were recorded for this clonotype. This chain links TRBV3-1 with TRBJ1-5, with 12 bases that match TRBD1. Looked up from germline, CDR1 is LGHDT and CDR2 is YNNKEL (reference sequence). The V and J ends lost 1 base and 5 bases, in that order; junction bases with no gene match: 9. This CDR3 has 18 amino acids. The CDR3 coding sequence is TGTGCCAGCAGCCAAGCCTCCCGAGGGACAGGGGGCGATCAGCCCCAGCATTTT. Protein sequence: CASSQASRGTGGDQPQHF.

The chain carries TRBV9 and TRBJ1-2, with a possible D match to TRBD1 (6 bases). V was trimmed by 1 base and J by 5 bases, leaving 9 bases between them. The CDR3 covers 13 residues. The germline CDR1 and CDR2 sequences are SGDLS and YYNGEE. The CDR3 bases are TGTGCCAGCAGCGTACAGGGGACATATGGCTACACCTTC. Its translation: CASSVQGTYGYTF. Drawing the rest from reference TRBV9 and TRBJ1-2, the complete variable domain is DSGVTQTPKHLITATGQRVTLRCSPRSGDLSVYWYQQSLDQGLQFLIQYYNGEERAKGNILERFSAQQFPDLHSELNLSSLELGDSALYFCASSVQGTYGYTFGSGTRLTVV.

This clonotype was seen a handful of times. The rearrangement uses TRBV30 and TRBJ2-5, with no clear D. V lost 0 bases to trimming and J lost 1 base, with 9 bases between them. The length of the CDR3 is 14 residues. The germline V gene has CDR1 GTSNPN and CDR2 SVGIG (reference sequence). The CDR3 DNA reads as TGTGCCTGGAGTGTGGGCAGGTCCCAAGAGACCCAGTACTTC. This codes for CAWSVGRSQETQYF.

This clonotype has only a few counts. The chain joins TRBV7-9 to TRBJ2-3; possible D gene TRBD2, 7 bases. Germline CDR1 SEHNR, CDR2 FQNEAQ (reference sequence). V lost 1 base, J lost 5 bases, and 16 bases lay in between. This CDR3 is 16 amino acids long. The DNA of the CDR3 is TGTGCCAGCAGCTTAGGCTTCGGGGGGCTGGGAGATACGCAGTATTTT. Translation gives CASSLGFGGLGDTQYF.

With regard to this clonotype: This may be a read error: a much more frequent sequence differs by one nucleotide. This CDR3 is CASPPNQYNEQFF. The CDR3 DNA reads as TGTGCCAGCCCACCAAACCAATACAATGAGCAGTTCTTC. The chain employs TRBV18 and TRBJ2-1; no clear D. The CDR3 runs 13 residues. Germline values: CDR1 KGHSH, CDR2 LQKENI.

The gene calls are TRBV5-4 and TRBJ1-1; TRBD1 is a possible D gene (5 bases). The V end lost 2 bases, the J end lost 2 bases, and 10 bases lay between the germline ends. The CDR3 loop spans 14 amino acids. Per germline, CDR1 SGHNT and CDR2 YYREEE (reference sequence). As DNA, the CDR3 is TGTGCCAGCAGCTTTCGGGGGTTAAACACTGAAGCTTTCTTT. Translating it yields CASSFRGLNTEAFF.

In its sample, this clonotype was seen many times. This chain links TRBV20-1 with TRBJ1-1; D is perhaps TRBD1 (5 bases). CDR3 length: 13 amino acids. The V gene lost 6 bases and the J gene lost 5 bases, with 16 bases spanning the gap. CDR1 and CDR2 (germline): DFQATT, SNEGSKA (reference sequence). CDR3 region: CSAAGDGGTEAFF. As DNA, the CDR3 is TGCAGTGCCGCCGGGGATGGGGGTACTGAAGCTTTCTTT.

This clonotype was detected a few times. The chain recombines TRBV13 with TRBJ1-6, with unresolved D. The ends were cut back, 5 bases at V and 5 bases at J, with 13 bases in the middle. CDR1 is PRHDT and CDR2 is FYEKMQ in the germline V gene (reference sequence). This CDR3 has 15 amino acids. For the CDR3, the DNA is TGTGCCAGCAGCGCGGACTTGGGCAATAATTCACCCCTCCACTTT. This encodes CASSADLGNNSPLHF.

This clonotype was seen at least ten times. The genes are TRBV11-1 and TRBJ1-2; 9 bases fit TRBD1. The V gene's germline CDR1 is SGHAT and CDR2 FQDESV (reference sequence). J was trimmed by 4 bases and V by 4 bases; bases with no gene match: 4. This CDR3 contains 14 residues. The CDR3 spells CASSWDRATYGYTF. The CDR3 DNA follows: TGTGCCAGCAGCTGGGACAGGGCGACCTATGGCTACACCTTC.

The chain carries TRBV12-3 or TRBV12-4 and TRBJ1-2; possibly TRBD1 for D (5 bases). Between the trimmed V and J ends, which lost 2 bases and 7 bases, there was a span of 8 bases. CDR3 length equals 12 residues. The CDR3 region has the DNA TGTGCCAGCAGTTTATCCAGGGCTGGCTACACCTTC. Protein product: CASSLSRAGYTF.

The chain has TRBV3-1 and TRBJ1-5, with D perhaps TRBD1 (6 bases). Trimming took off 3 bases at V and 3 bases at J, with 12 bases between the two ends. The germline V gene encodes CDR1 LGHDT and CDR2 YNNKEL (reference sequence). This CDR3 has 15 residues. CDR3 DNA: TGTGCCAGCAGCCAGGGGACACCATACAATCAGCCCCAGCATTTT. This encodes CASSQGTPYNQPQHF.

Note on this clonotype: A single base separates this from a much larger clone, so it may be a read error. The chain is built from TRBV20-1 and TRBJ1-1; 8 bases match TRBD1. Germline V gives CDR1 DFQATT, CDR2 SNEGSKA (reference sequence). The trim removed 5 bases at V and 7 bases at J, leaving 9 bases unmatched. CDR3 length: 13 amino acids. CDR3 residues: CSAPDRVVIEAFF. CDR3 sequence (DNA): TGCAGTGCTCCGGACAGGGTGGTCATTGAAGCTTTCTTT.

The rearrangement links TRBV15 to TRBJ1-4; D gene unclear. The germline gives CDR1 LNHNV, CDR2 YYDKDF (reference sequence). With 5 bases removed from V and 3 bases from J, the gap between germline ends came to 10 bases. This CDR3 is built from 14 residues. The CDR3 region is CATSLTDPNEKLFF. The DNA of the CDR3 is TGTGCCACCAGCCTCACGGATCCTAATGAAAAACTGTTTTTT. The full variable domain, rest sourced from reference TRBV15 and TRBJ1-4, is DAMVIQNPRYQVTQFGKPVTLSCSQTLNHNVMYWYQQKSSQAPKLLFHYYDKDFNNEADTPDNFQSRRPNTSFCFLDIRSPGLGDTAMYLCATSLTDPNEKLFFGSGTQLSVL.

This clonotype was found many times. The chain links TRBV10-3 to TRBJ1-4, with 8 bases fitting TRBD1. V shed 0 bases and J 5 bases; nucleotides not matched to a gene: 5. From germline, CDR1 is ENHRY and CDR2 SYGVKD. CDR3 length: 16 residues. The CDR3 bases are TGTGCCATCAGTGAGTCGAGGACAGGGAGGAATGAAAAACTGTTTTTT. It encodes CAISESRTGRNEKLFF.

This clonotype was seen at least ten times. This chain uses TRBV9 with TRBJ1-1; TRBD1 matches at 11 bases. The CDR3 runs 17 residues. Trimming at V came to 3 bases and at J to 0 bases, leaving 7 bases not matched to a gene. Germline-derived CDR1 and CDR2 are SGDLS and YYNGEE. CDR3 loop: CASSDLRTGGMNTEAFF. CDR3 in DNA: TGTGCCAGCAGCGACCTCCGGACAGGGGGCATGAACACTGAAGCTTTCTTT.

This clonotype was detected many times. The chain links TRBV12-3 or TRBV12-4 to TRBJ1-3; the match to TRBD1 covers 7 bases. The CDR3 runs 15 residues. V was pared by 5 bases and J by 8 bases, with 12 bases of the junction left unmatched. CDR3: CASSLSTGWNDTIYF. CDR3 coding DNA: TGTGCCAGCAGTCTATCGACAGGGTGGAACGACACCATATATTTT.

The V gene is TRBV20-1, the J gene TRBJ1-2, with a weak D call TRBD1 (6 bases). This CDR3 has 15 residues. From germline, CDR1 is DFQATT and CDR2 SNEGSKA (reference sequence). The ends were cut back, 2 bases at V and 6 bases at J, with 19 bases in the middle. The CDR3 loop is CSARLTGTSAHGYTF. The DNA of the CDR3 is TGCAGTGCTAGACTCACCGGGACATCGGCCCATGGCTACACCTTC.

This clonotype has more than one count but fewer than ten. The chain has TRBV20-1 and TRBJ1-2, with D unresolved. The germline gives CDR1 DFQATT, CDR2 SNEGSKA (reference sequence). The germline V and J ends were trimmed by 4 bases and 4 bases, with 10 bases remaining between them. This CDR3 is built from 12 residues. This CDR3 reads CSATAETYGYTF. The CDR3 DNA sequence: TGCAGTGCTACCGCAGAGACCTATGGCTACACCTTC.

The CDR3 reads CASSNREVMYGYTF. CDR3 nucleotide sequence: TGTGCCAGCAGCAACAGGGAGGTCATGTATGGCTACACCTTC. V is TRBV3-1 and J is TRBJ1-2; D may be TRBD1 (6 bases). Germline V gene data show CDR1 as LGHDT and CDR2 as YNNKEL (reference sequence). The CDR3 has 14 amino acids. V was clipped by 5 bases and J by 5 bases, with 15 bases between them.

This clonotype was found many times. The chain carries TRBV4-1 and TRBJ1-1; no clear D gene. Germline CDR1 reads MGHRA; CDR2 reads YSYEKL. CDR3 length: 14 residues. V lost 3 bases, J lost 1 base, and 9 bases lay in between. CDR3 loop: CASSHPAKNTEAFF. CDR3 bases: TGCGCCAGCAGCCACCCGGCTAAGAACACTGAAGCTTTCTTT.

The chain carries TRBV20-1 and TRBJ2-2; TRBD2 matches at 9 bases. The CDR3 runs 13 residues. Per germline, CDR1 DFQATT and CDR2 SNEGSKA (reference sequence). V was clipped by 5 bases and J by 5 bases; unmatched bases: 3. The CDR3 protein is CSALAGGTGELFF. The CDR3 bases are TGCAGTGCTCTGGCGGGGGGGACCGGGGAGCTGTTTTTT.

The sample holds many counts of this clonotype. This chain connects TRBV4-1 to TRBJ2-1; D possibly uses TRBD1 or TRBD2 (6 bases each). CDR1 and CDR2 (germline): MGHRA, YSYEKL. The CDR3 consists of 14 residues. The V gene lost 3 bases and the J gene lost 8 bases, with 14 bases spanning the gap. The CDR3 loop reads CASSQGGYGDEQFF. The CDR3 region has the DNA TGCGCCAGCAGCCAGGGGGGCTACGGGGATGAGCAGTTCTTC.

This clonotype was counted at least ten times. Here the CDR3 reads CASSAGSGNTIYF. The CDR3 region has the DNA TGTGCCAGCAGTGCAGGATCTGGAAACACCATATATTTT. The chain has TRBV25-1 and TRBJ1-3; D remains ambiguous. The germline V gene has CDR1 MGHDK and CDR2 SYGVNS. There are 13 residues in the CDR3. Trimming cost V 4 bases and J 1 base, with 5 bases left between them. The full variable domain, completed using reference TRBV25-1 and TRBJ1-3, is EADIYQTPRYLVIGTGKKITLECSQTMGHDKMYWYQQDPGMELHLIHYSYGVNSTEKGDLSSESTVSRIRTEHFPLTLESARPSHTSQYLCASSAGSGNTIYFGEGSWLTVV.

Concerning this clonotype: One junction end does not reproduce the germline sequence, and a read error may be involved. V usage is TRBV2 and J usage is TRBJ2-1, with 9 bases fitting TRBD2. This CDR3 has 15 amino acids. Per the germline V gene, CDR1 is SNHLY and CDR2 is FYNNEI. DNA of the CDR3: TGTGCCATCAGTGAGTCGGCGGGAGGGCCGATTGAGCAGTTCTTC. It translates to CAISESAGGPIEQFF.